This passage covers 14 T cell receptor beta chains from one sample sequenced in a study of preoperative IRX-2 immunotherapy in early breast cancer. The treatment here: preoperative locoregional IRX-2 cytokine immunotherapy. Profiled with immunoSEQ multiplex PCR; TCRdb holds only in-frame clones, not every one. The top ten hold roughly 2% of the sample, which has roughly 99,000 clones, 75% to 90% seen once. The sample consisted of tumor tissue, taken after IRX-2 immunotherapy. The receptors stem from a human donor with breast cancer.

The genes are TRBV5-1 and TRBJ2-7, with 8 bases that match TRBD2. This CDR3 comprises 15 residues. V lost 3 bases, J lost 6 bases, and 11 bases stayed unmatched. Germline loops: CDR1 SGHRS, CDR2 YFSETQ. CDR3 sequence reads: CASSSRVVAGTEQYF. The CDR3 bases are TGCGCCAGCAGCTCCCGGGTGGTAGCGGGAACCGAGCAGTACTTC.

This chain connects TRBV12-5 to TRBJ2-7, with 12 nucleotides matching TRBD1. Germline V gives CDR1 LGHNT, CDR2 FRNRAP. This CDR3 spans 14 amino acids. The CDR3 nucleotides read TGTGCCATCAATACCGGGACAGGGGGCTTGGAGCAGTACTTC. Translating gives CAINTGTGGLEQYF.

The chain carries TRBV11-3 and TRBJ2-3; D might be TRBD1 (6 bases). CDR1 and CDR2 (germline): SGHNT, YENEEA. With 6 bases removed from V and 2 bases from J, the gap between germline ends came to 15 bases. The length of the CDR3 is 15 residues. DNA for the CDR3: TGTGCCAGCAGTTCCAACGACAGGCTCACAGATACGCAGTATTTT. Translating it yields CASSSNDRLTDTQYF.

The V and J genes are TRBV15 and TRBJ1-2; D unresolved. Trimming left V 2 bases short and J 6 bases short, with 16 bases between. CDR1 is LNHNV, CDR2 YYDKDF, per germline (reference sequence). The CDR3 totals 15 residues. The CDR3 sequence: CATSRSQLKGNGYTF. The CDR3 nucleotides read TGTGCCACCAGCAGATCCCAACTCAAAGGGAATGGCTACACCTTC. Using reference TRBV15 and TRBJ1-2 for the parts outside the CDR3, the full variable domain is DAMVIQNPRYQVTQFGKPVTLSCSQTLNHNVMYWYQQKSSQAPKLLFHYYDKDFNNEADTPDNFQSRRPNTSFCFLDIRSPGLGDTAMYLCATSRSQLKGNGYTFGSGTRLTVV.

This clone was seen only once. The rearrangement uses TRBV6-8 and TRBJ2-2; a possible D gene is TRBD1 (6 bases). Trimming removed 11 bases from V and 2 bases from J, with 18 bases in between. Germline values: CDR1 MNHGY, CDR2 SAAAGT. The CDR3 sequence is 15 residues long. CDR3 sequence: CASSRGSQNTGELFF. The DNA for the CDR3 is TGTGCCTCTAGTAGGGGGTCCCAAAACACCGGGGAGCTGTTTTTT.

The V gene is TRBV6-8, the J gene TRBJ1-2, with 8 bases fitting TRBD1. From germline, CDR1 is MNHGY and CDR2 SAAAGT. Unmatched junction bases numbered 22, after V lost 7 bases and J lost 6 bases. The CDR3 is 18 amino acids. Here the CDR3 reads CASTLWLDVNSGGDGYTF. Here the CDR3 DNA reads TGTGCCAGCACTCTGTGGTTGGATGTAAACTCAGGGGGCGATGGCTACACCTTC.

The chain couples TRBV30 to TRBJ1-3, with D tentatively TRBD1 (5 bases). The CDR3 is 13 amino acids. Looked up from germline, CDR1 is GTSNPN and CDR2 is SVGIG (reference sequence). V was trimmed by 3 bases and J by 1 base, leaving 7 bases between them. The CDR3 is CAWSGGSGNTIYF. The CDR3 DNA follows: TGTGCCTGGAGCGGGGGTTCTGGAAACACCATATATTTT.

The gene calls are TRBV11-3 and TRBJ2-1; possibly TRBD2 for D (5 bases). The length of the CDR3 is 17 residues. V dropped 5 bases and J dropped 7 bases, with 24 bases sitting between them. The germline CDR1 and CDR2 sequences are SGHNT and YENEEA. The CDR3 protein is CASSPYPVDSFQNEQFF. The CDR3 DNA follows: TGTGCCAGCAGCCCATACCCCGTGGACTCCTTCCAAAATGAGCAGTTCTTC.

The CDR3: CASSLVASSGNTIYF. In nucleotides, the CDR3 is TGTGCCAGCAGCTTGGTCGCCTCCTCTGGAAACACCATATATTTT. V gene TRBV11-3 combines with J gene TRBJ1-3, with unresolved D. CDR1 is SGHNT, CDR2 YENEEA, per germline. The CDR3 consists of 15 residues. V was clipped by 3 bases and J by 0 bases, with 9 bases between them.

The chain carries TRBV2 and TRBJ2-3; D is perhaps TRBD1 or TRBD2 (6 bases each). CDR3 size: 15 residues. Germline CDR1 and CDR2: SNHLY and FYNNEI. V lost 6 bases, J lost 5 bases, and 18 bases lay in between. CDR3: CASRYTGGRGDTQYF. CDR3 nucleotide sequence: TGTGCCAGCAGGTACACCGGGGGCAGGGGAGATACGCAGTATTTT.

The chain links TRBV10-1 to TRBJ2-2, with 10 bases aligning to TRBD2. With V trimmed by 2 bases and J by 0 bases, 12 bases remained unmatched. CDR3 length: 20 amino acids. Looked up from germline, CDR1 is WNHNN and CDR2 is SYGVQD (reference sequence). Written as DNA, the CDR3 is TGCGCCAGCAGTGAGGAGTTAGCGGGGGGCCTTACCCCGAACACCGGGGAGCTGTTTTTT. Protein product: CASSEELAGGLTPNTGELFF.

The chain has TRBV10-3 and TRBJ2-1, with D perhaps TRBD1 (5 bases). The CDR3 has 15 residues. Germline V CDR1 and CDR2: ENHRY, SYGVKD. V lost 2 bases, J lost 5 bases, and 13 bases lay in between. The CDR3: CAISEQGTKNNEQFF. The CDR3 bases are TGTGCCATCAGTGAGCAGGGAACTAAGAACAATGAGCAGTTCTTC.

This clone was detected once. The CDR3 coding sequence is TGTGCCAGCAATGGGCAGGGAGCGGCCTACGAGCAGTACTTC. Residues: CASNGQGAAYEQYF. The chain uses TRBV28 and TRBJ2-7; D tentatively fits TRBD1 or TRBD2 (5 bases each). V was cut by 7 bases and J by 2 bases, with 15 bases left in between. This CDR3 is 14 amino acids long. Germline V CDR1 and CDR2: MDHEN, SYDVKM.

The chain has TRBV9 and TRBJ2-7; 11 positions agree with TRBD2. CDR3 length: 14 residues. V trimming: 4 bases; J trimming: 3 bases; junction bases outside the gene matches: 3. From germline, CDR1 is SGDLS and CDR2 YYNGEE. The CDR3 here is CASSKGLADYEQYF. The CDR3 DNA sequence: TGTGCCAGCAGCAAGGGACTAGCGGACTACGAGCAGTACTTC.